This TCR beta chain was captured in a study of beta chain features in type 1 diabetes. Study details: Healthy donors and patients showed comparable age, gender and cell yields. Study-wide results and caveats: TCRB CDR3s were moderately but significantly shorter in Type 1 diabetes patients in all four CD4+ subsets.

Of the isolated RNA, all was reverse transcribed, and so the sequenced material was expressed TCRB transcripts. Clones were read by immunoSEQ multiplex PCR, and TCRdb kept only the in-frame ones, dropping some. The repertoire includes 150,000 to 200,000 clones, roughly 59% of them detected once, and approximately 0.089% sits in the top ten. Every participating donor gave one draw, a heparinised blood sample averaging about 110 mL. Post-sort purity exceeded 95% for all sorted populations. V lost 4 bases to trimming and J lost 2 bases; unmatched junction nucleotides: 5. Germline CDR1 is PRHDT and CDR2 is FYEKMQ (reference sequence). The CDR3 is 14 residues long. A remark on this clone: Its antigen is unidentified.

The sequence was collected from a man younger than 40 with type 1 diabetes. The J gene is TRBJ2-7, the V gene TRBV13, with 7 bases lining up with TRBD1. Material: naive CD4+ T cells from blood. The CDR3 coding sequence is TGTGCCAGCAGCTATACTAGGGGGCCCTACGAGCAGTACTTC. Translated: CASSYTRGPYEQYF.